These 12 T cell receptor beta chains share one sample of origin, sequenced in a study of metastatic and nonmetastatic thyroid tumors. Via MiXCR, TCRdb re-called the PCR reads. The profile shows 20,000 to 25,000 clones, about 14% of them singletons. Treatment of any kind had been given to no patient before thyroid surgery. Input material: blood. These receptor sequences come from a female donor with papillary thyroid cancer or a benign thyroid nodule (not recorded which). Some clones in this sample may be carry-over from other donors' samples.

This clone has at least ten counts. The V call is TRBV28, the J call TRBJ2-5; TRBD1 matches at 9 bases. The CDR3 consists of 14 residues. The germline CDR1 and CDR2 sequences are MDHEN and SYDVKM. The junction had 2 bases not matched to a gene; V was cut back by 2 bases and J by 4 bases. The CDR3 sequence is CASSLTGGRETQYF. The CDR3 nucleotides read TGTGCCAGCAGTTTAACAGGGGGCCGAGAGACCCAGTACTTC.

This clone was counted at least ten times. Mismatch with germline at one junction end may stem from a read error. The chain joins TRBV12-3 or TRBV12-4 to TRBJ2-1; 10 bases map to TRBD2. This CDR3 contains 14 residues. The CDR3 nucleotides read TGTGCCAGCAGTTTATTGGTAGCGGGAGGTGAGCAGCTCTTC. It yields the protein CASSLLVAGGEQLF.

This clone was observed at least ten times. The gene calls are TRBV12-3 or TRBV12-4 and TRBJ2-3, with 7 nucleotides matching TRBD2. With 6 bases clipped from V and 1 base from J, the junction kept 7 bases outside the gene matches. This CDR3 has 15 amino acids. The DNA for the CDR3 is TGTGCCAGCAGCCCTTTAACTAGCGGCACAGATACGCAGTATTTT. Translated, it gives CASSPLTSGTDTQYF.

Many counts were recorded for this clone. V is TRBV7-2 and J is TRBJ2-1; TRBD2 agrees at 9 bases. The length of the CDR3 is 16 residues. Germline V gene lookup returns CDR1 SGHTA and CDR2 FQGNSA. V was pared by 4 bases and J by 6 bases, with 10 bases of the junction left unmatched. The CDR3 protein is CASSYSGSVITNEQFF. The CDR3 DNA is TGTGCCAGCAGCTATAGCGGGAGTGTGATCACCAATGAGCAGTTCTTC.

This clone was seen repeatedly, ten times or more. This chain links TRBV18 with TRBJ1-1; D is uncertain. This CDR3 comprises 14 residues. V was pared by 0 bases and J by 5 bases, with 10 bases between. The germline gives CDR1 KGHSH, CDR2 LQKENI. CDR3 sequence: CASSPPTGRTEAFF. In nucleotides, the CDR3 is TGTGCCAGCTCACCACCGACCGGGAGAACTGAAGCTTTCTTT. Together with reference TRBV18 and TRBJ1-1, the CDR3 gives the full variable domain: NAGVMQNPRHLVRRRGQEARLRCSPMKGHSHVYWYRQLPEEGLKFMVYLQKENIIDESGMPKERFSAEFPKEGPSILRIQQVVRGDSAAYFCASSPPTGRTEAFFGQGTRLTVV.

CDR3 bases: TGTGCCAGCAGCTTTTTTGTCTCGGAGGGGGGAACTGAAGCTTTCTTT. It yields the protein CASSFFVSEGGTEAFF. The chain links TRBV5-4 to TRBJ1-1; maybe TRBD1 (6 bases). V was trimmed by 2 bases and J by 5 bases, leaving 19 bases between them. The CDR3 contains 16 residues. Germline CDR1 and CDR2: SGHNT and YYREEE (reference sequence).

At least ten counts were recorded for this clone. V is TRBV30 and J is TRBJ2-1; 8 bases are a match to TRBD2. Germline CDR1 GTSNPN, CDR2 SVGIG (reference sequence). There are 16 residues in the CDR3. V lost 0 bases and J lost 2; bases outside the gene matches: 6. The chain's CDR3 is CAWSVRVAGTYNEQFF. In DNA form, the CDR3 reads TGTGCCTGGAGTGTACGGGTAGCGGGAACCTACAATGAGCAGTTCTTC.

Remarks on this clone: A much more abundant neighbour one base away suggests this may be a read error. The conserved closing phenylalanine or tryptophan is absent in this CDR3, likely reflecting a read error. This chain uses TRBV27 with TRBJ2-1, with D possibly matching TRBD2 (6 bases). The CDR3 has 13 amino acids. Germline V gene sequence: CDR1 MNHEY, CDR2 SMNVEV (reference sequence). Trimming shortened V by 6 bases and J by 8 bases, and 14 bases separated the two germline ends. CDR3 amino acids: CASSSETSYEQFS. In DNA form, the CDR3 reads TGTGCCAGCAGCTCCGAAACTAGCTATGAGCAGTTCTCC.

This clone was counted ten times or more. The chain employs TRBV11-2 and TRBJ2-6; D not certain. Trimming took off 1 base at V and 4 bases at J, with 11 bases between the two ends. Germline loops: CDR1 SGHAT, CDR2 FQNNGV. CDR3 length equals 16 residues. The CDR3 region is CASSLGPGAGANVLTF. The CDR3 nucleotides are TGTGCCAGCAGCTTAGGCCCCGGAGCCGGGGCCAACGTCCTGACTTTC.

This clone was detected ten times or more. The chain couples TRBV6-2 or TRBV6-3 to TRBJ1-1, with no clear D. CDR1 and CDR2 (germline): MNHEY, SVGEGT. Trimming stripped 0 bases from V and 0 bases from J, with 5 bases between. The CDR3 is 14 amino acids. The CDR3 sequence: CASSYSSLNTEAFF. CDR3 nucleotides: TGTGCCAGCAGTTACTCGAGTCTGAACACTGAAGCTTTCTTT.

At least ten counts were recorded for this clone. The chain employs TRBV7-3 and TRBJ2-3; weak D call: TRBD2 (5 bases). CDR3 length: 13 amino acids. Trimming took off 3 bases at V and 5 bases at J, with 9 bases between the two ends. CDR1 SGHTA and CDR2 FQGTGA come from the germline V gene. CDR3 residues: CASSFGKGDTQYF. DNA of the CDR3: TGTGCCAGCAGCTTCGGGAAGGGAGATACGCAGTATTTT.

This clone was seen more than once but under ten times. This chain uses TRBV6-5 with TRBJ2-2; the D gene is possibly TRBD2 (7 bases). With 2 bases removed from V and 2 bases from J, the gap between germline ends came to 12 bases. Looked up from germline, CDR1 is MNHEY and CDR2 is SVGAGI. This CDR3 has 16 amino acids. The CDR3 sequence is CASSYGRGLNTGELFF. The CDR3 DNA sequence: TGTGCCAGCAGTTACGGCAGGGGACTAAACACCGGGGAGCTGTTTTTT.